The present T cell receptor beta chain was sequenced within a study of cytomegalovirus exposure and HLA in healthy donors. Points from the study as a whole: Cytomegalovirus association was listed for approximately 160 TCR beta chains.

This clone has a single count. Its antigen is not known. The PCR contained 60 Vbeta and 13 Jbeta primers. Profiled with immunoSEQ multiplex PCR; TCRdb holds only in-frame clones, not every one. The sample carries roughly 150,000 clones, 75% recorded once. This CDR3 spans 12 amino acids. The germline gives CDR1 PRHDT, CDR2 FYEKMQ (reference sequence). Trimming left V 5 bases short and J 0 bases short, with 3 bases between. The sequenced material came from PBMCs. This chain connects TRBV13 to TRBJ2-3; D is ambiguous. The sequence was obtained from a man aged 30-40 years in good health and CMV-seronegative. In DNA form, the CDR3 reads TGTGCCAGCAGCCCTAGCACAGATACGCAGTATTTT. Translation gives CASSPSTDTQYF.